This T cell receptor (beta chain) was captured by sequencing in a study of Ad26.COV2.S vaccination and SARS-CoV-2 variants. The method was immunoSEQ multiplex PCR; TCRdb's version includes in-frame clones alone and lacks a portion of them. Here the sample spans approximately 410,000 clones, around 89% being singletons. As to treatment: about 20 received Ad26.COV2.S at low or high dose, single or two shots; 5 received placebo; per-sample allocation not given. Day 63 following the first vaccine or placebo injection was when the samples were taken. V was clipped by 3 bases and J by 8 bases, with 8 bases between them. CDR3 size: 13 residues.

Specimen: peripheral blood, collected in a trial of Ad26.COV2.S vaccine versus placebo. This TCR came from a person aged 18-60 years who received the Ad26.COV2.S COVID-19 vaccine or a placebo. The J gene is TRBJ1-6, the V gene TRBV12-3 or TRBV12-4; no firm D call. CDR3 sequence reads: CASSFGGDSPLHF. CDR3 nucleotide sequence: TGTGCCAGCAGTTTTGGTGGGGATTCACCCCTCCACTTT.